The next 15 T cell receptor beta chains were all read from a single sample in a study of T cells in Graves' hyperthyroidism and ophthalmopathy. Amplified TCR beta CDR3 regions derived from RNA transcripts. First-round RT-PCR of the TCR CDR3 relied on the HTBI primer set. TCRdb itself ran the multiplex PCR reads through MiXCR, one entry per CDR3 protein. The data hold about 680,000 distinct CDR3 sequences, with around 40% observed a single time. Sequenced: blood. The receptors were gathered from a middle-aged woman with Graves' hyperthyroidism.

This chain connects TRBV2 to TRBJ2-1; 9 bases map to TRBD2. This CDR3 spans 13 amino acids. CDR1 SNHLY and CDR2 FYNNEI come from the germline V gene. V lost 9 bases to trimming and J lost 7 bases; unmatched junction nucleotides: 7. The CDR3 here is CARRLADRNEQFF. CDR3 nucleotides: TGTGCCAGGAGACTAGCGGACAGGAATGAGCAGTTCTTC.

This clonotype was counted many times. Here the CDR3 DNA reads TGTGCCAGCAGCCTCAGCGGGGGGTTGTACGAGCAGTACTTC. Translating gives CASSLSGGLYEQYF. The chain has TRBV7-2 and TRBJ2-7; 9 nucleotides align to TRBD2. CDR1 SGHTA and CDR2 FQGNSA come from the germline V gene. The CDR3 sequence is 14 residues long. Losses at the gene ends were 5 bases for V and 4 bases for J; bases not matched to a gene: 6.

Comment on this clonotype: Its ends do not fully match the called genes, so a read error is possible. The V and J genes are TRBV2 and TRBJ1-1; tentatively, D is TRBD1 (6 bases). This CDR3 comprises 14 residues. The germline CDR1 and CDR2 sequences are SNHLY and FYNNEI. The CDR3 loop reads CVSRPQGGETEAFF. In DNA, the CDR3 is TGTGTCAGCAGACCACAGGGAGGCGAAACTGAGGCTTTCTTT.

This rearrangement joins TRBV9 to TRBJ1-1; D ambiguous. V lost 1 base, J lost 1 base, and 11 bases lay in between. The CDR3 has 15 residues. The germline gives CDR1 SGDLS, CDR2 YYNGEE. The CDR3 DNA follows: TGTGCCAGCAGCGTATTACCAGAGGGGAACACTGAAGCTTTCTTT. It codes for CASSVLPEGNTEAFF. Full variable domain (outside the CDR3, taken from reference TRBV9 and TRBJ1-1): DSGVTQTPKHLITATGQRVTLRCSPRSGDLSVYWYQQSLDQGLQFLIQYYNGEERAKGNILERFSAQQFPDLHSELNLSSLELGDSALYFCASSVLPEGNTEAFFGQGTRLTVV.

Ten or more counts support this clonotype. The chain's CDR3 is CASRLGGSGANVLTF. The CDR3 nucleotides are TGCGCCAGCCGCCTCGGAGGTTCTGGGGCCAACGTCCTGACTTTC. V and J are TRBV10-2 and TRBJ2-6, with a possible D match to TRBD2 (5 bases). Germline assignment: CDR1 WSHSY and CDR2 SAAADI. CDR3 length: 15 residues. V was shortened by 8 bases and J by 1 base, with 12 bases between the two germline ends.

V and J are TRBV2 and TRBJ1-5, with 9 bases lining up with TRBD1. This CDR3 has 15 residues. V lost 5 bases to trimming and J lost 5 bases; unmatched junction nucleotides: 7. CDR1 and CDR2 (germline): SNHLY, FYNNEI. The CDR3 DNA follows: TGTGCCAGCAGTTTCGGACAGGGGTTTTATCAGCCCCAGCATTTT. The encoded protein is CASSFGQGFYQPQHF.

The CDR3 nucleotides are TGCGCCAGCAGCCACCAGATCCACAGGGAAATTCACTACGAGCAGTACTTC. Protein: CASSHQIHREIHYEQYF. This chain links TRBV4-3 with TRBJ2-7; possibly TRBD1 for D (6 bases). Trimming took off 3 bases at V and 3 bases at J, with 21 bases between the two ends. Germline V gene sequence: CDR1 LGHNA, CDR2 YSLEER. The CDR3 totals 17 residues.

This clonotype has a single count. This chain links TRBV29-1 with TRBJ2-3; 7 nucleotides agree with TRBD1. The CDR3 is 16 amino acids. The germline gives CDR1 SQVTM, CDR2 ANQGSEA. The J segment lost 2 bases and the V segment lost 5 bases, leaving 13 bases of the junction unmatched. The chain's CDR3 is CSVSPRRTGPTDTQYF. The CDR3 DNA sequence: TGCAGCGTTTCCCCTCGCCGGACAGGACCCACAGATACGCAGTATTTT.

Notes on this clonotype: A single base separates this from a much larger clone, so it may be a read error. J is TRBJ1-2 and V is TRBV7-6; 8 bases align to TRBD1. The germline V gene has CDR1 SGHVS and CDR2 FNYEAQ. This CDR3 comprises 15 residues. CDR3 amino acids: CASSSLGTGLYGHTF. CDR3 DNA sequence: TGTGCCAGCAGCTCGCTGGGGACAGGTCTCTATGGCCACACCTTC.

Ten or more counts support this clonotype. V is TRBV11-2 and J is TRBJ1-2; D is ambiguous. The CDR3 consists of 12 residues. Germline CDR1 and CDR2: SGHAT and FQNNGV. CDR3 amino acids: CASEGPNYGYTF. The DNA for the CDR3 is TGTGCGTCAGAGGGTCCTAACTATGGCTACACCTTC.

The CDR3 protein is CAIHGQGGSYNEQFF. The CDR3 DNA is TGTGCCATCCATGGACAGGGGGGGTCCTACAATGAGCAGTTCTTC. V and J are TRBV24-1 and TRBJ2-1; TRBD1 aligns across 10 bases. V lost 11 bases and J lost 1; bases outside the gene matches: 7. Germline V lookup: CDR1 KGHDR, CDR2 SFDVKD. This CDR3 contains 15 residues.

The J gene is TRBJ1-1, the V gene TRBV9, with 9 bases matching TRBD1. CDR3 size: 13 residues. The J segment lost 11 bases and the V segment lost 2 bases, leaving 7 bases of the junction unmatched. From germline, CDR1 is SGDLS and CDR2 YYNGEE. The CDR3 DNA follows: TGTGCCAGCAGCGTCACCGGGACAGGGCTGGCTTTCTTT. Encoded protein: CASSVTGTGLAFF.

The V gene is TRBV20-1, the J gene TRBJ2-5, with D perhaps TRBD2 (6 bases). Germline loops: CDR1 DFQATT, CDR2 SNEGSKA (reference sequence). CDR3 size: 12 residues. V lost 1 base and J 11 bases, leaving 14 bases between the germline ends. The CDR3 nucleotides read TGCAGTGCTAGAGGCGGGATAGATACGCAGTACTTC. It encodes CSARGGIDTQYF.

The chain joins TRBV7-2 to TRBJ2-2, with 14 nucleotides matching TRBD2. Germline loops: CDR1 SGHTA, CDR2 FQGNSA. Losses at the gene ends were 1 base for V and 10 bases for J; bases not matched to a gene: 5. This CDR3 is 16 amino acids long. The CDR3 protein is CTSSLGGLAGDEELFF. The CDR3 nucleotides read TGTACCAGCAGCTTAGGGGGACTAGCGGGAGATGAGGAGCTGTTTTTT.

J is TRBJ2-7 and V is TRBV7-6, with unresolved D. CDR1 SGHVS and CDR2 FNYEAQ come from the germline V gene. V was pared by 5 bases and J by 3 bases, with 11 bases between. There are 13 residues in the CDR3. The DNA for the CDR3 is TGTGCCAGCAGCGACGGCACCTTCTACGAGCAGTACTTC. This translates into CASSDGTFYEQYF. Full variable domain (rest looked up from reference TRBV7-6 and TRBJ2-7): GAGVSQSPRYKVTKRGQDVALRCDPISGHVSLYWYRQALGQGPEFLTYFNYEAQQDKSGLPNDRFSAERPEGSISTLTIQRTEQRDSAMYRCASSDGTFYEQYFGPGTRLTVT.